This TCR beta chain was documented in a study of T cell responses to AZD1222 COVID-19 vaccine. The method was immunoSEQ multiplex PCR; TCRdb's version includes in-frame clones alone and lacks a portion of them. The sample records 75,000 to 90,000 clones, 90% being singletons. A remark on this clone: Its antigen is undetermined.

V lost 5 bases and J lost 2, with 12 bases in between. Germline assignment: CDR1 LNHDA and CDR2 SQIVND (reference sequence). CDR3 length: 14 amino acids. General study points: Seropositive AZD1222 recipients at baseline numbered only five or six. After two AZD1222 doses, spike-specific TCR breadth and depth rose versus day 0.

This material consisted of peripheral blood, taken on day 0 of AZD1222 vaccination. The V call is TRBV19, the J call TRBJ1-2; the D gene is possibly TRBD1 (6 bases). This TCR came from an adult in good health. The CDR3: CASSGVTGNYGYTF. CDR3 coding DNA: TGTGCCAGTAGTGGGGTTACAGGGAACTATGGCTACACCTTC. Using reference TRBV19 and TRBJ1-2 for the parts outside the CDR3, the full variable domain is DGGITQSPKYLFRKEGQNVTLSCEQNLNHDAMYWYRQDPGQGLRLIYYSQIVNDFQKGDIAEGYSVSREKKESFPLTVTSAQKNPTAFYLCASSGVTGNYGYTFGSGTRLTVV.